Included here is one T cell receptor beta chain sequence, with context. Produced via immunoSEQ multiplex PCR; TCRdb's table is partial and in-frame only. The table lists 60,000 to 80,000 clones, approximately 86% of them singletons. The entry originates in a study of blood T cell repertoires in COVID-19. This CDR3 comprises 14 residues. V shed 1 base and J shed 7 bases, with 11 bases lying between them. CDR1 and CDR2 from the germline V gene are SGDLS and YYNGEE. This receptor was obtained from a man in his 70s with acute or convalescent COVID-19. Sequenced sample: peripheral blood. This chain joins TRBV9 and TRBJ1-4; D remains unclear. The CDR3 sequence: CASSVPTTGEKLFF. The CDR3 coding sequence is TGTGCCAGCAGCGTACCCACGACTGGTGAAAAACTGTTTTTT.